These 22 T cell receptor beta chains share one sample of origin, sequenced in a study of radiation and T cells in renal cell carcinoma. As for time point: blood 4 weeks post-SBRT, at nephrectomy. Sample treatment: 15 Gy SBRT to primary tumor, nephrectomy 4 weeks later. The table came from immunoSEQ multiplex PCR; TCRdb's copy has only in-frame clones and leaves some out. The data hold 90,000 to 100,000 clones, with 80% to 90% observed a single time. Material: blood, obtained from a patient whose treatment included radiotherapy and nephrectomy. The receptors were sampled from a man in his sixties with renal cell carcinoma.

This clone was picked up a small number of times. The chain uses TRBV5-4 and TRBJ2-4; the match to TRBD1 covers 7 bases. Germline V lookup: CDR1 SGHNT, CDR2 YYREEE (reference sequence). J gave up 3 bases and V 4 bases, and 4 bases lay outside the gene matches. The CDR3 contains 14 residues. The CDR3 region has the DNA TGTGCCAGCAGCCCGGGACAGCTCAAAAACATTCAGTACTTC. As protein: CASSPGQLKNIQYF.

Here the CDR3 DNA reads TGTGCCAGCAGCTCCACCGCCGGCAATGAGCAGTTCTTC. Protein sequence: CASSSTAGNEQFF. J is TRBJ2-1 and V is TRBV5-4; D gene ambiguous. V gave up 3 bases and J gave up 6 bases, with 10 bases separating them. The CDR3 is made up of 13 amino acids. From germline, CDR1 is SGHNT and CDR2 YYREEE (reference sequence).

The chain joins TRBV6-6 to TRBJ2-3; TRBD2 is a possible D gene (7 bases). Per the germline V gene, CDR1 is MNHNY and CDR2 is SVGAGI (reference sequence). This CDR3 spans 16 amino acids. V shed 0 bases and J shed 1 base, with 11 bases lying between them. This CDR3 reads CASSYSRGGGTDTQYF. CDR3 DNA sequence: TGTGCCAGCAGTTACTCGAGAGGGGGGGGCACAGATACGCAGTATTTT.

The rearrangement joins TRBV2 to TRBJ2-7; D tentatively fits TRBD1 or TRBD2 (5 bases each). Germline-derived CDR1 and CDR2 are SNHLY and FYNNEI. The CDR3 is made up of 13 amino acids. V was clipped by 7 bases and J by 6 bases, with 16 bases between them. CDR3 DNA: TGTGCCAGCACGAGGGACCGGGAAGGCGAGCAGTACTTC. Protein product: CASTRDREGEQYF.

This clone appeared a single time. V gene TRBV29-1 combines with J gene TRBJ1-1; the D is unclear. CDR1 SQVTM and CDR2 ANQGSEA come from the germline V gene. V dropped 3 bases and J dropped 3 bases, with 5 bases sitting between them. The CDR3 length is 11 residues. CDR3 nucleotide sequence: TGCAGCGTTGAGGGCGACACTGAAGCTTTCTTT. Translating it yields CSVEGDTEAFF.

The V call is TRBV27, the J call TRBJ2-7, with 11 bases fitting TRBD1. Per the germline V gene, CDR1 is MNHEY and CDR2 is SMNVEV (reference sequence). V was clipped by 4 bases and J by 4 bases; unmatched bases: 3. The CDR3 has 14 amino acids. The CDR3 bases are TGTGCCAGCAGTTGGGGGACAGGGGGGTACGAGCAGTACTTC. Its translation: CASSWGTGGYEQYF.

The sample holds a few counts of this clone. The chain has TRBV27 and TRBJ1-5; unclear D gene. Germline values: CDR1 MNHEY, CDR2 SMNVEV (reference sequence). Trimming took off 6 bases at V and 5 bases at J, with 11 bases between the two ends. The CDR3 is 13 amino acids. CDR3 region: CASSQRGDQPQHF. CDR3 coding DNA: TGTGCCAGCAGCCAGCGTGGGGATCAGCCCCAGCATTTT.

This clone appeared a single time. CDR3 nucleotides: TGCGCCAGCAGCCCGGAGGGACTAGCGGGAGTGGCGGAGACCCAGTACTTC. It translates to CASSPEGLAGVAETQYF. The V and J genes are TRBV5-1 and TRBJ2-5; 14 bases agree with TRBD2. Unmatched junction bases numbered 10, after V lost 4 bases and J lost 5 bases. CDR1 and CDR2 from the germline V gene are SGHRS and YFSETQ. The CDR3 is 17 amino acids.

This sequence joins TRBV29-1 and TRBJ2-7; TRBD2 agrees at 11 bases. This CDR3 has 14 amino acids. V trimming: 4 bases; J trimming: 4 bases; junction bases outside the gene matches: 6. The germline gives CDR1 SQVTM, CDR2 ANQGSEA. This CDR3 reads CSVVAGGPFYEQYF. For the CDR3, the DNA is TGCAGCGTTGTAGCGGGAGGGCCTTTTTACGAGCAGTACTTC.

This rearrangement joins TRBV27 to TRBJ2-1; no clear D gene. Germline V gene lookup returns CDR1 MNHEY and CDR2 SMNVEV (reference sequence). V lost 8 bases to trimming and J lost 6 bases, with 23 bases between them. The CDR3 length is 16 residues. The CDR3 nucleotides are TGTGCCAGCTCCCGGGTCGGCGGATCCTCCGTCAATGAGCAGTTCTTC. Its translation: CASSRVGGSSVNEQFF.

The rearrangement joins TRBV7-9 to TRBJ2-7, with 8 bases fitting TRBD1. The CDR3 covers 14 residues. V shed 3 bases and J 3 bases; nucleotides not matched to a gene: 4. Germline V gives CDR1 SEHNR, CDR2 FQNEAQ (reference sequence). The CDR3 spells CASSLTGAGYEQYF. The CDR3 DNA reads TGTGCCAGCAGCTTGACAGGGGCAGGCTACGAGCAGTACTTC.

The rearrangement joins TRBV7-9 to TRBJ2-7; a possible D gene is TRBD1 (5 bases). The V end lost 10 bases, the J end lost 10 bases, and 14 bases lay between the germline ends. This CDR3 comprises 10 residues. Germline V gene sequence: CDR1 SEHNR, CDR2 FQNEAQ (reference sequence). This CDR3 is CATTGGEQYF. CDR3 coding DNA: TGTGCCACCACAGGTGGGGAACAGTACTTC.

This clone appeared many times. The chain has TRBV19 and TRBJ2-3; D gene uncertain. The germline V and J ends were trimmed by 3 bases and 9 bases, with 19 bases remaining between them. Germline V CDR1 and CDR2: LNHDA, SQIVND (reference sequence). The CDR3 covers 15 residues. CDR3 in DNA: TGTGCCAGTAGTATTGTAGCTATGCCCGGTGGGACGCAGTATTTT. It yields the protein CASSIVAMPGGTQYF.

The chain combines TRBV10-3 with TRBJ1-5; a weak D match, TRBD1 (5 bases). This CDR3 has 13 residues. The V and J ends lost 11 bases and 5 bases respectively, with 16 bases between them. Germline loops: CDR1 ENHRY, CDR2 SYGVKD. The CDR3 nucleotides read TGTGCCGCAAGACGGGGGGAGGATCAGCCCCAGCATTTT. This gives the protein CAARRGEDQPQHF.

The chain carries TRBV11-3 and TRBJ2-1; D assignment may be TRBD1 or TRBD2 (7 bases each). CDR1 is SGHNT, CDR2 YENEEA, per germline. The CDR3 covers 15 residues. V was cut by 2 bases and J by 5 bases, with 13 bases left in between. This CDR3 is CASSLRGLADNEQFF. The CDR3 DNA follows: TGTGCCAGCAGCTTAAGGGGGCTAGCGGACAATGAGCAGTTCTTC.

The chain recombines TRBV6-1 with TRBJ2-1, with D possibly TRBD1 on 5 matching bases. Trimming removed 3 bases from V and 2 bases from J, with 8 bases in between. The CDR3 consists of 14 residues. The germline gives CDR1 MNHNS, CDR2 SASEGT. The CDR3 loop is CASSDRAPYNEQFF. DNA of the CDR3: TGTGCCAGCAGTGACAGGGCCCCCTACAATGAGCAGTTCTTC.

This clone was detected only once. The rearrangement links TRBV27 to TRBJ2-7; 7 bases fit TRBD1. This CDR3 has 13 residues. Germline CDR1 MNHEY, CDR2 SMNVEV (reference sequence). J lost 3 bases, V lost 3 bases, and 2 bases had no gene match. CDR3 bases: TGTGCCAGCAGTTTCCCAGGGGGCTACGAGCAGTACTTC. The encoded protein is CASSFPGGYEQYF.

The V call is TRBV5-1, the J call TRBJ2-3; the match to TRBD1 covers 8 bases. Germline lookup yields CDR1 SGHRS and CDR2 YFSETQ. The CDR3 covers 18 residues. V lost 3 bases and J lost 2; bases outside the gene matches: 14. The CDR3 sequence: CASSSGQGVRTLTDTQYF. As DNA, the CDR3 is TGCGCCAGCAGCTCTGGACAGGGTGTTAGGACACTCACAGATACGCAGTATTTT.

The chain is built from TRBV7-9 and TRBJ2-3, with 11 bases that match TRBD2. This CDR3 is 15 amino acids long. CDR1 is SEHNR, CDR2 FQNEAQ, per germline (reference sequence). Trimming took 2 bases from V and 5 from J; bases not matched to a gene: 3. The CDR3 nucleotides are TGTGCCAGCAGCTTATTAGCGGGAGGGGAAGATACGCAGTATTTT. It encodes CASSLLAGGEDTQYF.

The chain employs TRBV27 and TRBJ2-2; D may be TRBD1 (6 bases). CDR1 is MNHEY and CDR2 is SMNVEV in the germline V gene (reference sequence). Trimming took 6 bases from V and 1 from J, leaving 9 bases between them. The CDR3 contains 14 residues. CDR3 in DNA: TGTGCCAGCAGGAGGGGGAGGAACACCGGGGAGCTGTTTTTT. Its translation is CASRRGRNTGELFF.

V and J are TRBV5-5 and TRBJ2-3, with TRBD2 identical over 8 bases. J was trimmed by 3 bases and V by 4 bases; bases with no gene match: 4. CDR3 length equals 14 residues. Germline V gene lookup returns CDR1 SGHKS and CDR2 YYEKEE (reference sequence). CDR3 sequence (DNA): TGTGCCAGCAGCCGCGGACTAGCTACAGATACGCAGTATTTT. Translated, it gives CASSRGLATDTQYF.

On this clone itself: This same CDR3 is encoded by further DNA sequences in the sample. This sequence joins TRBV6-5 and TRBJ1-1; weak D call: TRBD1 (5 bases). The CDR3 is 13 amino acids. Germline CDR1 and CDR2: MNHEY and SVGAGI. Deletions cut 2 bases from V and 4 bases from J, with 8 bases between. CDR3 sequence (DNA): TGTGCCAGCAGTTACGGGGGGGGCACTGAAGCTTTCTTT. The encoded protein is CASSYGGGTEAFF.